This T cell receptor (beta chain) is drawn from a study of T-cell reconstitution after alpha-beta-depleted transplantation in children. This clonotype was observed once. Unique molecular identifiers were used to barcode this TCRbeta library. One entry per CDR3 protein, called by TCRdb with MiXCR from the PCR reads. The repertoire holds about 610,000 distinct CDR3 sequences, with about 10% as singletons. The germline V and J ends were trimmed by 1 base and 3 bases, with 12 bases remaining between them. The CDR3 is made up of 15 amino acids. This clonotype originated in a human donor who donated a stem cell graft to a child with acute myeloid leukemia. The sample here was PBMCs from the stem cell graft donor, taken from the stem cell graft. The rearrangement uses TRBV12-3 or TRBV12-4 and TRBJ1-2; tentatively, D is TRBD1 (6 bases). The CDR3 DNA reads as TGTGCCAGCAGTTTAGATTCAGGGGAAGACTATGGCTACACCTTC. Protein: CASSLDSGEDYGYTF.